This T cell receptor beta chain was captured in a study of Ad26.COV2.S vaccination and SARS-CoV-2 variants. Germline V gene sequence: CDR1 SGHNT, CDR2 YYREEE (reference sequence). The CDR3 totals 14 residues. Trimming removed 0 bases at V and 4 bases at J, with 10 bases between. Method: immunoSEQ multiplex PCR; TCRdb's copy keeps in-frame clones and lacks some. The table shows about 680,000 clones, with about 90% occurring only once. Treatment here: roughly 20 received Ad26.COV2.S at low or high dose, single or two shots; about 5 received placebo; per-sample allocation not given. Sample collection was performed on day 63 after the first vaccine or placebo injection.

The origin of this receptor is a person aged 18 to 65 who received the Ad26.COV2.S COVID-19 vaccine or a placebo. This specimen was peripheral blood, taken in a trial of Ad26.COV2.S vaccine versus placebo. V and J are TRBV5-4 and TRBJ1-2; D is ambiguous. The CDR3 DNA sequence: TGTGCCAGCAGCTTGGAAATGGAGCTCTATGGCTACACCTTC. Amino acids: CASSLEMELYGYTF.